This entry features one T cell receptor beta chain sequence. The CDR3 spans 13 residues. Germline V gene data show CDR1 as DFQATT and CDR2 as SNEGSKA (reference sequence). The data stem from a study of T cells expressing NK-cell markers. TCRdb re-called the 5' RACE reads and shows each CDR3 protein once, DNA omitted. The sample data list over 200,000 distinct CDR3 sequences. The chain employs TRBV20-1 and TRBJ2-3; the D call from TCRdb, TRBD1, cannot be confirmed without DNA. The TCR comes from a man aged 18 to 29 in good health. The sequencing sample was made of blood T cells: a sorted CD56 or NKG2C T cell subset, CD4+ or CD8+ T cells, or bulk PBMC T cells (not recorded which). This CDR3 reads CSAKRANTDTQYF.